A single sample gave rise to the 26 T cell receptor beta chains below, sequenced in a study of blood T cell repertoires in COVID-19. This table comes from immunoSEQ multiplex PCR, and its TCRdb copy is limited to in-frame clones, with some not included. This table holds approximately 360,000 clones, around 89% found once. What was sequenced was peripheral blood. These receptors were collected from a man between 18 and 29 years old with active or convalescent COVID-19.

The V and J genes are TRBV19 and TRBJ2-3, with D maybe TRBD2 (5 bases). The V and J ends lost 4 bases and 2 bases respectively, with 10 bases between them. The germline CDR1 and CDR2 sequences are LNHDA and SQIVND (reference sequence). The CDR3 has 14 amino acids. CDR3 sequence (DNA): TGTGCCAGTAGTACCGGACTTGACACAGATACGCAGTATTTT. It specifies CASSTGLDTDTQYF.

CDR3 amino acids: CASRQGGLETQYF. As DNA, the CDR3 is TGTGCCAGCAGGCAGGGAGGGCTGGAGACCCAGTACTTC. The chain joins TRBV28 to TRBJ2-5; the match to TRBD2 covers 7 bases. V was clipped by 6 bases and J by 5 bases; unmatched bases: 6. CDR1 and CDR2 (germline): MDHEN, SYDVKM. This CDR3 is 13 amino acids long.

This sequence joins TRBV4-1 and TRBJ2-7; 8 bases align to TRBD2. V trimming: 5 bases; J trimming: 2 bases; junction bases outside the gene matches: 11. The CDR3 has 16 residues. CDR1 is MGHRA, CDR2 YSYEKL, per germline. DNA of the CDR3: TGCGCCAGCAGCATAGGGCCGGGACTAGAGACCTACGAGCAGTACTTC. It specifies CASSIGPGLETYEQYF.

The chain carries TRBV5-6 and TRBJ1-3; no clear D gene. Germline values: CDR1 SGHDT, CDR2 YYEEEE. This CDR3 has 15 amino acids. Trimming shortened V by 3 bases and J by 4 bases, and 14 bases separated the two germline ends. CDR3 in DNA: TGTGCCAGCAGCTCGCCAGATTCGCTCGGAAACACCATATATTTT. Its protein product is CASSSPDSLGNTIYF.

The chain uses TRBV25-1 and TRBJ2-7, with D tentatively TRBD1 (7 bases). This CDR3 is 14 amino acids long. The V and J ends lost 10 bases and 5 bases respectively, with 21 bases between them. Germline V CDR1 and CDR2: MGHDK, SYGVNS. The CDR3 region is CATLVGAGGHEQYF. DNA of the CDR3: TGTGCCACCCTCGTTGGGGCAGGGGGGCACGAGCAGTACTTC.

The chain has TRBV6-5 and TRBJ1-5; D possibly corresponds to TRBD1 (5 bases). V was pared by 10 bases and J by 6 bases, with 19 bases between. Germline values: CDR1 MNHEY, CDR2 SVGAGI. The CDR3 has 14 residues. Here the CDR3 reads CATKQDGSVQPQHF. The CDR3 DNA follows: TGTGCCACCAAACAGGATGGAAGTGTTCAGCCCCAGCATTTT.

V is TRBV7-2 and J is TRBJ2-3, with D tentatively TRBD2 (7 bases). Trimming removed 5 bases at V and 4 bases at J, with 16 bases between. The CDR3 loop spans 15 amino acids. The V gene's germline CDR1 is SGHTA and CDR2 FQGNSA. In nucleotides, the CDR3 is TGTGCCAGCAGCCCCGAGGGGGGGGTGGCAGATACGCAGTATTTT. Protein sequence: CASSPEGGVADTQYF.

The chain combines TRBV7-9 with TRBJ1-3; 7 nucleotides line up with TRBD1. CDR1 and CDR2 from the germline V gene are SEHNR and FQNEAQ (reference sequence). Trimming cost V 4 bases and J 0 bases; bases outside gene matches: 6. CDR3 length: 16 amino acids. CDR3 amino acids: CASSSGQPSSGNTIYF. CDR3 nucleotide sequence: TGTGCCAGCAGCTCGGGACAGCCGAGCTCTGGAAACACCATATATTTT. The full variable domain, rest sourced from reference TRBV7-9 and TRBJ1-3, is DTGVSQNPRHKITKRGQNVTFRCDPISEHNRLYWYRQTLGQGPEFLTYFQNEAQLEKSRLLSDRFSAERPKGSFSTLEIQRTEQGDSAMYLCASSSGQPSSGNTIYFGEGSWLTVV.

V usage is TRBV5-1 and J usage is TRBJ2-6; perhaps TRBD2 as D (5 bases). CDR3 length: 15 amino acids. Trimming cost V 4 bases and J 0 bases, with 8 bases left between them. The germline V gene encodes CDR1 SGHRS and CDR2 YFSETQ. This CDR3 reads CASSEGHSGANVLTF. CDR3 nucleotide sequence: TGCGCCAGCAGCGAGGGCCACTCTGGGGCCAACGTCCTGACTTTC.

J is TRBJ1-4 and V is TRBV4-2; the D gene is possibly TRBD1 (5 bases). In germline, CDR1 is LGHNA, CDR2 YNFKEQ. This CDR3 has 17 residues. Trimming took 3 bases from V and 7 from J, leaving 21 bases between them. Here the CDR3 reads CASSQAALPRDTEKLFF. Written as DNA, the CDR3 is TGTGCCAGCAGCCAGGCCGCCCTTCCCAGGGATACTGAAAAACTGTTTTTT.

The chain is built from TRBV6-5 and TRBJ1-2, with a weak D call TRBD1 (6 bases). Germline CDR1 MNHEY, CDR2 SVGAGI. The CDR3 covers 15 residues. V lost 1 base to trimming and J lost 1 base, with 10 bases between them. Here the CDR3 reads CASSYFTGNNYGYTF. CDR3 DNA: TGTGCCAGCAGTTACTTTACAGGGAATAACTATGGCTACACCTTC.

This chain joins TRBV5-1 and TRBJ2-7, with D hard to call. CDR3 size: 14 residues. The V and J ends lost 0 bases and 1 base respectively, with 8 bases between them. Germline values: CDR1 SGHRS, CDR2 YFSETQ. CDR3 in amino acids: CASSLARSSYEQYF. The CDR3 DNA reads as TGCGCCAGCAGCTTGGCCCGGTCTTCCTACGAGCAGTACTTC.

J is TRBJ2-3 and V is TRBV11-2, with 13 positions matching TRBD2. Germline V lookup: CDR1 SGHAT, CDR2 FQNNGV. V was clipped by 1 base and J by 3 bases; unmatched bases: 7. This CDR3 has 18 amino acids. CDR3 coding DNA: TGTGCCAGCAGCTTAGTGACTAGCGGGGGGTCGAGGACAGATACGCAGTATTTT. Protein sequence: CASSLVTSGGSRTDTQYF.

The J gene is TRBJ1-1, the V gene TRBV5-8, with 7 bases identical to TRBD1. CDR1 and CDR2 (germline): SGHTS, YDEGEE. V lost 1 base to trimming and J lost 0 bases; unmatched junction nucleotides: 6. This CDR3 contains 16 residues. As DNA, the CDR3 is TGTGCCAGCAGCTTGTGGAGGACAGGCATGAACACTGAAGCTTTCTTT. Protein: CASSLWRTGMNTEAFF.

The chain is built from TRBV7-6 and TRBJ1-1, with D possibly being TRBD1 (5 bases). The CDR3 length is 16 residues. V was clipped by 0 bases and J by 6 bases, with 17 bases between them. Per the germline V gene, CDR1 is SGHVS and CDR2 is FNYEAQ. CDR3 DNA: TGTGCCAGCAGCTTAGCGAGAACGGCCCCAGGGCCTGAAGCTTTCTTT. Translation gives CASSLARTAPGPEAFF. Looking up the rest from reference TRBV7-6 and TRBJ1-1 gives the full variable domain: GAGVSQSPRYKVTKRGQDVALRCDPISGHVSLYWYRQALGQGPEFLTYFNYEAQQDKSGLPNDRFSAERPEGSISTLTIQRTEQRDSAMYRCASSLARTAPGPEAFFGQGTRLTVV.

This chain connects TRBV13 to TRBJ2-7; a possible D gene is TRBD1 (5 bases). This CDR3 region has 13 residues. CDR1 and CDR2 (germline): PRHDT, FYEKMQ (reference sequence). V lost 5 bases and J 2 bases, leaving 10 bases between the germline ends. CDR3 residues: CASSPGSTYEQYF. In nucleotides, the CDR3 is TGTGCCAGCAGCCCAGGGTCCACCTACGAGCAGTACTTC. Full variable domain (missing parts from reference TRBV13 and TRBJ2-7): AAGVIQSPRHLIKEKRETATLKCYPIPRHDTVYWYQQGPGQDPQFLISFYEKMQSDKGSIPDRFSAQQFSDYHSELNMSSLELGDSALYFCASSPGSTYEQYFGPGTRLTVT.

The chain joins TRBV27 to TRBJ1-2; 10 positions agree with TRBD1. V lost 4 bases to trimming and J lost 4 bases; unmatched junction nucleotides: 3. The CDR3 contains 14 residues. Germline V lookup: CDR1 MNHEY, CDR2 SMNVEV (reference sequence). As DNA, the CDR3 is TGTGCCAGCAGTTACCGGACAGGGGGCTATGGCTACACCTTC. Amino acids: CASSYRTGGYGYTF.

V and J are TRBV2 and TRBJ2-1; 7 nucleotides match TRBD1. The length of the CDR3 is 14 residues. Trimming took 1 base from V and 6 from J; bases not matched to a gene: 3. Looked up from germline, CDR1 is SNHLY and CDR2 is FYNNEI. The CDR3 loop reads CASSEGQGGNEQFF. For the CDR3, the DNA is TGTGCCAGCAGTGAAGGACAGGGTGGCAATGAGCAGTTCTTC.

This rearrangement joins TRBV5-1 to TRBJ2-3; 10 nucleotides line up with TRBD1. CDR3 length equals 17 residues. CDR1 is SGHRS and CDR2 is YFSETQ in the germline V gene. Trimming removed 4 bases from V and 4 bases from J; junction bases left unmatched: 12. The CDR3 DNA follows: TGCGCCAGCAGCCGACTCGGGACAGGGGAAAGACCAGATACGCAGTATTTT. This translates into CASSRLGTGERPDTQYF.

This clone came up once. J is TRBJ1-2 and V is TRBV7-2; TRBD1 agrees at 10 bases. V lost 2 bases to trimming and J lost 4 bases; unmatched junction nucleotides: 10. Germline V lookup: CDR1 SGHTA, CDR2 FQGNSA. The CDR3 spans 17 residues. CDR3 loop: CASSLYRDRGSLYGYTF. In DNA form, the CDR3 reads TGTGCCAGCAGCTTATACCGGGACAGGGGTTCCCTCTATGGCTACACCTTC. Using reference TRBV7-2 and TRBJ1-2 for the parts outside the CDR3, the full variable domain is GAGVSQSPSNKVTEKGKDVELRCDPISGHTALYWYRQSLGQGLEFLIYFQGNSAPDKSGLPSDRFSAERTGGSVSTLTIQRTQQEDSAVYLCASSLYRDRGSLYGYTFGSGTRLTVV.

This chain uses TRBV19 with TRBJ1-1, with D tentatively TRBD1 (5 bases). CDR3 length: 14 amino acids. Trimming took off 4 bases at V and 1 base at J, with 10 bases between the two ends. Germline loops: CDR1 LNHDA, CDR2 SQIVND (reference sequence). This chain's CDR3 is CASSRSGSNTEAFF. CDR3 in DNA: TGTGCCAGTAGTAGATCAGGGTCGAACACTGAAGCTTTCTTT.

The rearrangement links TRBV13 to TRBJ2-1, with TRBD2 identical over 12 bases. CDR1 is PRHDT and CDR2 is FYEKMQ in the germline V gene (reference sequence). The length of the CDR3 is 14 residues. J lost 6 bases, V lost 5 bases, and 2 bases had no gene match. The CDR3, as DNA: TGTGCCAGCAGCCCGGGACTAGCGGGCAATGAGCAGTTCTTC. It yields the protein CASSPGLAGNEQFF.

This clone showed up just a few times. The genes are TRBV5-1 and TRBJ1-6; 7 bases map to TRBD1. With V trimmed by 0 bases and J by 9 bases, 6 bases remained unmatched. This CDR3 is 15 amino acids long. Germline CDR1 is SGHRS and CDR2 is YFSETQ. CDR3: CASSLGTGASSPLHF. CDR3 nucleotide sequence: TGCGCCAGCAGCTTGGGAACAGGGGCTTCTTCACCCCTCCACTTT.

The rearrangement links TRBV28 to TRBJ2-2; 8 bases line up with TRBD2. The length of the CDR3 is 16 residues. The germline V gene has CDR1 MDHEN and CDR2 SYDVKM. V gave up 4 bases and J gave up 6 bases; unmatched junction bases: 10. The CDR3: CASSSGGTRTAGELFF. CDR3 DNA sequence: TGTGCCAGCAGTTCGGGGGGGACTAGAACCGCCGGGGAGCTGTTTTTT.

This chain uses TRBV6-2 or TRBV6-3 with TRBJ2-1; 8 nucleotides line up with TRBD2. The CDR3 contains 12 residues. Losses at the gene ends were 5 bases for V and 10 bases for J; bases not matched to a gene: 4. CDR1 and CDR2 from the germline V gene are MNHEY and SVGEGT. The CDR3: CASSMGLEEQFF. The CDR3 bases are TGTGCCAGCAGTATGGGACTAGAGGAGCAGTTCTTC.

The chain is built from TRBV5-1 and TRBJ2-7; D unclear. Germline V lookup: CDR1 SGHRS, CDR2 YFSETQ. The CDR3 runs to 11 residues. V lost 6 bases and J lost 3, with 7 bases in between. The DNA for the CDR3 is TGCGCCAGCACCGGTCTCTACGAGCAGTACTTC. This gives the protein CASTGLYEQYF.